These 13 T cell receptor beta chains were sequenced from one sample in a study of blood T cells in healthy people across ages. Together with a sample-barcoded 5' primer, a J-beta primer mix was included in a second PCR lasting roughly 6 to 12 cycles. TCRdb re-called the 5' RACE reads with MiXCR, one entry per CDR3 protein. The table shows over a million distinct CDR3 sequences, with under 55% occurring only once. Sequenced: blood. The source of these receptors is a woman in her sixties in good health.

The chain couples TRBV20-1 to TRBJ2-5, with 10 nucleotides matching TRBD2. Germline CDR1 and CDR2: DFQATT and SNEGSKA (reference sequence). The CDR3 length is 14 residues. The J segment lost 4 bases and the V segment lost 4 bases, leaving 6 bases of the junction unmatched. CDR3: CSATGLARGETQYF. In DNA form, the CDR3 reads TGCAGTGCTACGGGACTAGCGCGGGGAGAGACCCAGTACTTC.

The sample holds a few counts of this clonotype. The chain employs TRBV5-6 and TRBJ2-7; D may be TRBD1 or TRBD2 (6 bases each). This CDR3 contains 14 residues. Between the trimmed V and J ends, which lost 3 bases and 7 bases, there was a span of 17 bases. CDR1 and CDR2 from the germline V gene are SGHDT and YYEEEE. The CDR3 DNA reads as TGTGCCAGCAGCTCCATCCGGGGGCGAATAGAGCAGTACTTC. Its translation is CASSSIRGRIEQYF.

This rearrangement joins TRBV9 to TRBJ2-3; D gene uncertain. The V end was cut by 2 bases, the J end by 0 bases, with 7 bases between. Germline CDR1 SGDLS, CDR2 YYNGEE. This CDR3 region has 14 residues. CDR3 amino acids: CASSVQDSTDTQYF. CDR3 bases: TGTGCCAGCAGCGTTCAGGACAGCACAGATACGCAGTATTTT.

The chain joins TRBV4-1 to TRBJ1-1; possible D gene TRBD1, 5 bases. V was clipped by 0 bases and J by 1 base, with 9 bases between them. The CDR3 spans 15 residues. The germline gives CDR1 MGHRA, CDR2 YSYEKL. The CDR3 bases are TGCGCCAGCAGCCAAGACGGGGCAAGGAACACTGAAGCTTTCTTT. It encodes CASSQDGARNTEAFF.

The chain couples TRBV29-1 to TRBJ1-1; no reliable D call. The CDR3 consists of 13 residues. The germline V and J ends were trimmed by 0 bases and 7 bases, with 12 bases remaining between them. Germline-derived CDR1 and CDR2 are SQVTM and ANQGSEA. In DNA, the CDR3 is TGCAGCGTTGAAGAGGTTATGGGTGGTGAAGCTTTCTTT. This sequence encodes CSVEEVMGGEAFF. The full variable domain, its missing parts supplied by reference TRBV29-1 and TRBJ1-1, is SAVISQKPSRDICQRGTSLTIQCQVDSQVTMMFWYRQQPGQSLTLIATANQGSEATYESGFVIDKFPISRPNLTFSTLTVSNMSPEDSSIYLCSVEEVMGGEAFFGQGTRLTVV.

The chain combines TRBV18 with TRBJ2-7, with D perhaps TRBD2 (6 bases). CDR3 length equals 14 residues. The V gene's germline CDR1 is KGHSH and CDR2 LQKENI. Trimming shortened V by 3 bases and J by 7 bases, and 16 bases separated the two germline ends. As DNA, the CDR3 is TGTGCCAGCTCACCTACCAGAATCCGGGAGGAGCAGTACTTC. Translation: CASSPTRIREEQYF.

This clonotype was observed a few times. The CDR3 DNA is TGTGCCAGTACCCCGGGACTAGCGGGAGTGGGTACGCAGTATTTT. It is translated as CASTPGLAGVGTQYF. The rearrangement links TRBV12-3 or TRBV12-4 to TRBJ2-3, with TRBD2 matching over 14 bases. The CDR3 runs to 15 residues. V shed 9 bases and J 8 bases; nucleotides not matched to a gene: 10.

The chain joins TRBV20-1 to TRBJ2-7; 7 nucleotides agree with TRBD1. Matching the DNA end better, TRBJ2-5 makes the J call doubtful. Germline assignment: CDR1 DFQATT and CDR2 SNEGSKA (reference sequence). The CDR3 is 14 amino acids. The CDR3 region is CSAIKTGSRGTQYF. The CDR3 DNA sequence: TGCAGTGCTATTAAGACAGGGTCCCGAGGGACCCAGTACTTC.

This chain uses TRBV27 with TRBJ1-2; a possible D gene is TRBD1 (6 bases). CDR1 is MNHEY, CDR2 SMNVEV, per germline (reference sequence). This CDR3 is 14 amino acids long. V gave up 5 bases and J gave up 2 bases, with 12 bases separating them. DNA for the CDR3: TGTGCCAGCAGTCCCACACAGGGAAACTATGGCTACACCTTC. Translation gives CASSPTQGNYGYTF.

The chain employs TRBV27 and TRBJ2-7, with 12 nucleotides matching TRBD2. This CDR3 contains 16 residues. V was pared by 5 bases and J by 1 base, with 6 bases of the junction left unmatched. Looked up from germline, CDR1 is MNHEY and CDR2 is SMNVEV (reference sequence). The CDR3 protein is CASSTSGRPQSYEQYF. The CDR3 region has the DNA TGTGCCAGCAGTACTAGCGGGAGGCCCCAATCCTACGAGCAGTACTTC.

The chain combines TRBV25-1 with TRBJ1-5; TRBD1 is a possible D gene (5 bases). This CDR3 spans 14 amino acids. Germline V gene sequence: CDR1 MGHDK, CDR2 SYGVNS. Trimming cost V 0 bases and J 6 bases, with 9 bases left between them. The CDR3 loop reads CASSEYWGSQPQHF. The DNA for the CDR3 is TGTGCCAGCAGTGAATATTGGGGGAGTCAGCCCCAGCATTTT.

The rearrangement links TRBV7-8 to TRBJ2-5, with D maybe TRBD2 (5 bases). Per the germline V gene, CDR1 is SGHVS and CDR2 is FQNEAQ. This CDR3 has 13 amino acids. With 4 bases removed from V and 4 bases from J, the gap between germline ends came to 10 bases. DNA for the CDR3: TGTGCCAGCAGCTCAGATGCGGGAGAGACCCAGTACTTC. This gives the protein CASSSDAGETQYF. Looking up the rest from reference TRBV7-8 and TRBJ2-5 gives the full variable domain: GAGVSQSPRYKVAKRGQDVALRCDPISGHVSLFWYQQALGQGPEFLTYFQNEAQLDKSGLPSDRFFAERPEGSVSTLKIQRTQQEDSAVYLCASSSDAGETQYFGPGTRLLVL.

The V and J genes are TRBV21-1 and TRBJ2-1; the table's D call of TRBD1 was not tested on the DNA. TRBV21-1 has pseudogene status. This CDR3 comprises 15 residues. The CDR3 loop is CASSKAGTGGGEQFF. The DNA for the CDR3 is TGTGCCAGCAGCAAAGCCGGGACAGGGGGCGGTGAGCAGTTCTTC.